A selection of T cell receptor beta chains follows, all from one sample in a study of shared clonotypes between healthy human individuals. Produced via immunoSEQ multiplex PCR; TCRdb's table is partial and in-frame only. Among millions of clones listed, over 85% were seen once. The sequencing input was naive CD4+ T cells sorted from blood. The receptors stem from a man between 18 and 29 years old in good health. Both conserved end residues are part of each CDR3. The size entry is marked missing in some rows and otherwise reads once, few, many or a size class.

-	TRBV30	TRBJ1-2	13	CAWSATGFYGYTF
-	TRBV28	TRBJ2-7	12	CASNSQGYEQYF
-	TRBV30	TRBJ1-4	15	CAWSHSRGANEKLFF
once	TRBV6-6	TRBJ2-7	12	CASSYEERLRYF
-	TRBV5-1	TRBJ2-1	15	CASNGLAGGPNEQFF
-	TRBV6-5	TRBJ1-1	15	CASSYSTRVNTEAFF
-	TRBV27	TRBJ2-6	18	CASSLKWDRLSGANVLTF
once	TRBV30	TRBJ1-1	12	CAWRHQNTEAFF
-	TRBV7-2	TRBJ2-2	16	CASSPRTSGYTGELFF
-	TRBV5-4	TRBJ1-3	17	CASSRDPRVLSGNTIYF
-	TRBV7-7	TRBJ2-5	13	CASSLGSQETQYF
once	TRBV18	TRBJ2-3	18	CASSLLWTSGGAMDTQYF
-	TRBV30	TRBJ1-6	15	CAWSDPGTILSPLHF
-	TRBV7-2	TRBJ2-7	10	CASSLHEQYF
-	TRBV5-4	TRBJ2-2	17	CASSPRLAGGSTGELFF
-	TRBV5-1	TRBJ1-1	16	CASSLRILGGRIEAFF
-	TRBV7-2	TRBJ2-3	17	CASSRGTSGTSTDTQYF
few	TRBV9	TRBJ2-1	16	CASSVAGRGAWDEQFF
-	TRBV5-1	TRBJ2-7	13	CASSFTRPYEQYF
-	TRBV6-1	TRBJ2-2	14	CASRSRGGTGELFF
-	TRBV7-2	TRBJ2-3	17	CASSPQVELISTDTQYF
-	TRBV2	TRBJ2-7	13	CASSLAGAIEQYF
-	TRBV6-1	TRBJ1-3	14	CASSDRLSGNTIYF
few	TRBV18	TRBJ2-2	13	CASSPPWDGELFF
-	TRBV6-6	TRBJ1-2	14	CARTSGQSMGGYTF
-	TRBV28	TRBJ1-4	14	CASSSGQVNEKLFF
-	TRBV28	TRBJ2-7	14	CASRGGQGAGEQYF
-	TRBV19	TRBJ2-2	16	CASSIADRVDTGELFF
-	TRBV5-5	TRBJ2-3	20	CASSWDRTSGRGAGTDTQYF
once	TRBV28	TRBJ2-7	12	CASSLREGGRDF
-	TRBV5-1	TRBJ1-1	14	CASSLAGWGTEAFF
-	TRBV6-1	TRBJ2-7	15	CASTAGAGAPYEQYF